A selection of T cell receptor beta chains follows, all from one sample in a study of shared clonotypes between healthy human individuals. This table comes from immunoSEQ multiplex PCR, and its TCRdb copy is limited to in-frame clones, with some not included. The sample yields around 2.1 million clones, about 92% seen once. The sample comprised naive CD8+ T cells from PBMCs. The origin of the receptors is a man between 18 and 29 years old in good health. Some clones in this sample may be carry-over from other donors' samples. Each CDR3 is given with its conserved first and last residue. The order of the fields is J gene, V gene, clone size, D gene, CDR3 protein, CDR3 DNA. A D gene is named only where the DNA matches it firmly. Where a row states a size, it is once, few, many or the class of an expanded clone; other rows omit it.

j_call: TRBJ1-2
v_call: TRBV28
clone_size: -
d_call: -
cdr3_aa: CASTLGTYGYTF
cdr3_nt: TGTGCCAGCACCTTGGGGACCTATGGCTACACCTTC

j_call: TRBJ2-1
v_call: TRBV2
clone_size: -
d_call: -
cdr3_aa: CASMKVPSDSYNEQFF
cdr3_nt: TGTGCCAGCATGAAGGTTCCTAGCGATTCCTACAATGAGCAGTTCTTC

j_call: TRBJ2-1
v_call: TRBV6-5
clone_size: -
d_call: TRBD2
cdr3_aa: CASSPSGRAHEQFF
cdr3_nt: TGTGCCAGCAGCCCTAGCGGGAGGGCTCATGAGCAGTTCTTC

j_call: TRBJ2-2
v_call: TRBV4-3
clone_size: few
d_call: -
cdr3_aa: CASSQGWGPANTGELFF
cdr3_nt: TGCGCCAGCAGCCAAGGATGGGGGCCGGCGAACACCGGGGAGCTGTTTTTT

j_call: TRBJ2-3
v_call: TRBV25-1
clone_size: -
d_call: TRBD2
cdr3_aa: CASSDLAGGPFVDTQYF
cdr3_nt: TGTGCCAGCAGTGATCTAGCGGGAGGGCCGTTTGTAGATACGCAGTATTTT

j_call: TRBJ2-7
v_call: TRBV7-9
clone_size: -
d_call: TRBD1
cdr3_aa: CASSTARTGSHEQYF
cdr3_nt: TGTGCCAGCAGCACCGCCCGGACAGGTTCCCACGAGCAGTACTTC

j_call: TRBJ1-1
v_call: TRBV5-5
clone_size: -
d_call: -
cdr3_aa: CASSLSVRAVTF
cdr3_nt: TGTGCCAGCAGCTTGTCAGTCCGGGCCGTTACGTTT

j_call: TRBJ2-5
v_call: TRBV9
clone_size: -
d_call: -
cdr3_aa: CASSKGWGLETQYF
cdr3_nt: TGTGCCAGCAGCAAAGGTTGGGGGCTGGAGACCCAGTACTTC

j_call: TRBJ2-7
v_call: TRBV10-1
clone_size: few
d_call: TRBD2
cdr3_aa: CASSESTSGAYEQYF
cdr3_nt: TGCGCCAGCAGTGAGTCGACTAGCGGGGCCTACGAGCAGTACTTC

j_call: TRBJ2-3
v_call: TRBV28
clone_size: -
d_call: -
cdr3_aa: CASSLLGQGPMDTQYF
cdr3_nt: TGTGCCAGCAGTTTATTGGGTCAGGGGCCGATGGATACGCAGTATTTT

j_call: TRBJ1-4
v_call: TRBV9
clone_size: once
d_call: -
cdr3_aa: CASSVDRTTNEKLFF
cdr3_nt: TGTGCCAGCAGCGTCGACAGAACCACTAATGAAAAACTGTTTTTT

j_call: TRBJ1-2
v_call: TRBV7-9
clone_size: -
d_call: -
cdr3_aa: CASSGRSAYGGYTF
cdr3_nt: TGTGCCAGCAGTGGTCGGTCGGCATACGGTGGCTACACCTTC

j_call: TRBJ2-3
v_call: TRBV27
clone_size: -
d_call: TRBD2
cdr3_aa: CASSLWGGVGLTDTQYF
cdr3_nt: TGTGCCAGCAGTTTATGGGGGGGGGTGGGCCTCACAGATACGCAGTATTTT

j_call: TRBJ1-5
v_call: TRBV11-2
clone_size: -
d_call: -
cdr3_aa: CASSPPRGWHQPQHF
cdr3_nt: TGTGCCAGCAGCCCCCCACGGGGGTGGCATCAGCCCCAGCATTTT

j_call: TRBJ1-4
v_call: TRBV6-4
clone_size: -
d_call: -
cdr3_aa: CASRPDRANEKLFF
cdr3_nt: TGTGCCAGCAGGCCGGACAGAGCTAATGAAAAACTGTTTTTT

j_call: TRBJ2-5
v_call: TRBV27
clone_size: once
d_call: TRBD2
cdr3_aa: CASQRGTSPSQETQYF
cdr3_nt: TGTGCCAGCCAAAGAGGGACTAGTCCTTCCCAAGAGACCCAGTACTTC

j_call: TRBJ2-7
v_call: TRBV27
clone_size: -
d_call: -
cdr3_aa: CASRAGQPYEQYF
cdr3_nt: TGTGCCAGCAGGGCGGGACAGCCCTACGAGCAGTACTTC

j_call: TRBJ2-2
v_call: TRBV5-1
clone_size: -
d_call: TRBD1
cdr3_aa: CASRGTGTGLTGELFF
cdr3_nt: TGCGCCAGCAGAGGGACCGGGACAGGGTTAACCGGGGAGCTGTTTTTT

j_call: TRBJ1-6
v_call: TRBV27
clone_size: -
d_call: -
cdr3_aa: CASSFKQRTGSPLHF
cdr3_nt: TGTGCCAGCAGTTTCAAACAACGGACGGGGTCACCCCTCCACTTT

j_call: TRBJ2-7
v_call: TRBV27
clone_size: -
d_call: -
cdr3_aa: CASSLSPVYEQYF
cdr3_nt: TGTGCCAGCAGTTTATCCCCAGTCTACGAGCAGTACTTC

j_call: TRBJ1-2
v_call: TRBV10-3
clone_size: -
d_call: -
cdr3_aa: CAISGRDGYTF
cdr3_nt: TGTGCCATCAGTGGTAGGGATGGCTACACCTTC

j_call: TRBJ1-4
v_call: TRBV6-6
clone_size: -
d_call: -
cdr3_aa: CASSLGTFVGELFF
cdr3_nt: TGTGCCAGCAGTTTAGGGACCTTCGTCGGGGAACTGTTTTTT

j_call: TRBJ1-2
v_call: TRBV4-1
clone_size: -
d_call: -
cdr3_aa: CASSQVGGSYTF
cdr3_nt: TGCGCCAGCAGCCAAGTCGGGGGGAGCTACACCTTC

j_call: TRBJ2-5
v_call: TRBV28
clone_size: -
d_call: TRBD1
cdr3_aa: CASSFTHARGETQYF
cdr3_nt: TGTGCCAGCAGTTTCACCCACGCCAGGGGGGAGACCCAGTACTTC

j_call: TRBJ2-7
v_call: TRBV15
clone_size: -
d_call: -
cdr3_aa: CATSREGLAYEQYF
cdr3_nt: TGTGCCACCAGCAGAGAAGGACTCGCGTACGAGCAGTACTTC

j_call: TRBJ2-1
v_call: TRBV11-2
clone_size: -
d_call: TRBD2
cdr3_aa: CASSLVPEGLYNEQFF
cdr3_nt: TGTGCCAGCAGCTTAGTCCCCGAGGGACTATACAATGAGCAGTTCTTC

j_call: TRBJ2-1
v_call: TRBV9
clone_size: -
d_call: TRBD2
cdr3_aa: CASSVEAPRLAPNNEQFF
cdr3_nt: TGTGCCAGCAGCGTAGAGGCCCCGCGACTAGCGCCAAACAATGAGCAGTTCTTC

j_call: TRBJ1-3
v_call: TRBV10-3
clone_size: -
d_call: -
cdr3_aa: CASSYSFGNTIYF
cdr3_nt: TGTGCCAGCAGTTACTCATTTGGGAACACCATATATTTT

j_call: TRBJ2-2
v_call: TRBV5-6
clone_size: -
d_call: TRBD1
cdr3_aa: CASSPGQVNTGELFF
cdr3_nt: TGTGCCAGCAGTCCGGGACAGGTGAACACCGGGGAGCTGTTTTTT

j_call: TRBJ2-5
v_call: TRBV28
clone_size: -
d_call: TRBD2
cdr3_aa: CASSLLSGGPRETQYF
cdr3_nt: TGTGCCAGCAGTTTATTATCGGGAGGGCCCAGGGAGACCCAGTACTTC

j_call: TRBJ2-7
v_call: TRBV28
clone_size: -
d_call: -
cdr3_aa: CASRRVEQYF
cdr3_nt: TGTGCCAGCAGGCGGGTAGAGCAGTACTTC

j_call: TRBJ1-1
v_call: TRBV11-2
clone_size: -
d_call: -
cdr3_aa: CASSLGGTLNTEAFF
cdr3_nt: TGTGCCAGCAGCTTAGGGGGGACCCTGAACACTGAAGCTTTCTTT

j_call: TRBJ2-3
v_call: TRBV7-9
clone_size: -
d_call: -
cdr3_aa: CASTYGWTGPDTQYF
cdr3_nt: TGTGCCAGCACCTACGGATGGACGGGACCAGATACGCAGTATTTT

j_call: TRBJ2-4
v_call: TRBV18
clone_size: -
d_call: -
cdr3_aa: CASSREQGRLVIQYF
cdr3_nt: TGTGCCAGCTCACGTGAGCAGGGCCGGCTTGTCATTCAGTACTTC

j_call: TRBJ2-7
v_call: TRBV27
clone_size: few
d_call: -
cdr3_aa: CASSLSGGYEQYF
cdr3_nt: TGTGCCAGCAGTTTATCGGGCGGCTACGAGCAGTACTTC

j_call: TRBJ1-2
v_call: TRBV27
clone_size: -
d_call: -
cdr3_aa: CASSSLRTDWNYGYTF
cdr3_nt: TGTGCCAGCAGTAGCCTAAGGACCGACTGGAACTATGGCTACACCTTC

j_call: TRBJ2-3
v_call: TRBV28
clone_size: -
d_call: -
cdr3_aa: CASSPVLNRGATDTQYF
cdr3_nt: TGTGCCAGCAGTCCAGTTCTTAATCGGGGAGCCACAGATACGCAGTATTTT

j_call: TRBJ2-3
v_call: TRBV7-9
clone_size: -
d_call: -
cdr3_aa: CASSTPGTPRKTDTQYF
cdr3_nt: TGTGCCAGCAGCACGCCCGGGACACCGAGGAAAACAGATACGCAGTATTTT

j_call: TRBJ2-7
v_call: TRBV7-2
clone_size: -
d_call: -
cdr3_aa: CASSLAWRPYEQYF
cdr3_nt: TGTGCCAGCAGCTTAGCGTGGCGTCCCTACGAGCAGTACTTC

j_call: TRBJ2-1
v_call: TRBV19
clone_size: -
d_call: -
cdr3_aa: CASSHRNNEQFF
cdr3_nt: TGTGCCAGTAGTCATAGGAACAATGAGCAGTTCTTC

j_call: TRBJ2-1
v_call: TRBV9
clone_size: -
d_call: -
cdr3_aa: CASSVGRGRDNEQFF
cdr3_nt: TGTGCCAGCAGCGTAGGGCGGGGACGAGACAATGAGCAGTTCTTC

j_call: TRBJ1-2
v_call: TRBV19
clone_size: -
d_call: TRBD1
cdr3_aa: CASSGDSYGYTF
cdr3_nt: TGTGCCAGTAGCGGGGACAGCTATGGCTACACCTTC

j_call: TRBJ2-1
v_call: TRBV19
clone_size: -
d_call: -
cdr3_aa: CASSITSYNEQFF
cdr3_nt: TGTGCCAGTAGTATAACTTCCTACAATGAGCAGTTCTTC

j_call: TRBJ2-7
v_call: TRBV18
clone_size: -
d_call: -
cdr3_aa: CASSPGPGEIEQYF
cdr3_nt: TGTGCCAGCTCACCAGGGCCAGGGGAGATCGAGCAGTACTTC

j_call: TRBJ2-7
v_call: TRBV25-1
clone_size: -
d_call: TRBD2
cdr3_aa: CASSEVGEGPEQYF
cdr3_nt: TGTGCCAGCAGTGAAGTGGGGGAGGGCCCCGAGCAGTACTTC

j_call: TRBJ1-4
v_call: TRBV13
clone_size: -
d_call: TRBD1
cdr3_aa: CASSLGGTGVHEKLFF
cdr3_nt: TGTGCCAGCAGCTTAGGAGGTACAGGGGTCCATGAAAAACTGTTTTTT

j_call: TRBJ2-1
v_call: TRBV27
clone_size: -
d_call: -
cdr3_aa: CASSLSGTYNEQFF
cdr3_nt: TGTGCCAGCAGTTTATCAGGGACTTACAATGAGCAGTTCTTC

j_call: TRBJ2-7
v_call: TRBV19
clone_size: -
d_call: TRBD1
cdr3_aa: CASSITPPTGVREQYF
cdr3_nt: TGTGCCAGTAGTATAACCCCCCCGACAGGGGTTCGGGAGCAGTACTTC

j_call: TRBJ2-7
v_call: TRBV29-1
clone_size: once
d_call: TRBD1
cdr3_aa: CSVAEQGASYEQYF
cdr3_nt: TGCAGCGTTGCGGAACAGGGGGCAAGCTACGAGCAGTACTTC

j_call: TRBJ2-5
v_call: TRBV9
clone_size: -
d_call: -
cdr3_aa: CASSVDGRIGTLQETQYF
cdr3_nt: TGTGCCAGCAGCGTAGACGGCAGAATAGGAACCCTCCAAGAGACCCAGTACTTC

j_call: TRBJ2-1
v_call: TRBV7-9
clone_size: -
d_call: -
cdr3_aa: CASSPRHEQFF
cdr3_nt: TGTGCCAGCAGCCCCCGCCATGAGCAGTTCTTC

j_call: TRBJ2-7
v_call: TRBV27
clone_size: -
d_call: -
cdr3_aa: CASSSWLSGLYHEQYF
cdr3_nt: TGTGCCAGCAGCTCCTGGTTGTCGGGGCTTTACCACGAGCAGTACTTC

j_call: TRBJ1-3
v_call: TRBV4-1
clone_size: -
d_call: TRBD1
cdr3_aa: CASSHGGTAYLRNSGNTIYF
cdr3_nt: TGCGCCAGCAGCCACGGCGGGACAGCGTACCTCCGTAACTCTGGAAACACCATATATTTT

j_call: TRBJ1-1
v_call: TRBV27
clone_size: -
d_call: TRBD1
cdr3_aa: CATDLFQGALGAEAFF
cdr3_nt: TGTGCCACCGATTTGTTTCAGGGGGCCCTGGGCGCTGAAGCTTTCTTT

j_call: TRBJ1-4
v_call: TRBV13
clone_size: -
d_call: -
cdr3_aa: CASSFRQLNEKLFF
cdr3_nt: TGTGCCAGCAGCTTTAGACAGCTGAATGAAAAACTGTTTTTT